The T cell receptor beta chain described here comes from a study of CXCR3-negative and CXCR3-positive naive CD8 T cells. Study findings and constraints: CXCR3-expressing naive cells carried TRB CDR3s more hydrophobic than those of CXCR3-negative naive cells. For memory CD8+ cells diversity was much lower, but both naive subsets had comparably high diversity.

CD45RO-CCR7+CD27+CD95- defined naive CD8+ T cells. Per the germline V gene, CDR1 is MGHDK and CDR2 is SYGVNS. This CDR3 has 14 residues. With regard to this clonotype: Antigen specificity is unknown.

The study made its TRB cDNA libraries by 5' RACE, adding UMI labels. From the 5' RACE reads, TCRdb lists one entry per CDR3 protein and no DNA. The table counts just under 90,000 distinct CDR3 sequences; 0.82% lies in the top ten. The sequenced sample consisted of naive CXCR3+ CD8+ T cells from blood. The subset: CD45RO-CCR7+CD27+CD95- naive CD8+ T cells expressing CXCR3 (TNR3+). The source of this sequence is a human donor in good health. Some clones in this sample may be carry-over from other donors' samples. The chain combines TRBV25-1 with TRBJ2-5; the TCRdb D gene call, TRBD1, has no DNA to confirm it. The chain's CDR3 is CASSEYSRGGTQYF.